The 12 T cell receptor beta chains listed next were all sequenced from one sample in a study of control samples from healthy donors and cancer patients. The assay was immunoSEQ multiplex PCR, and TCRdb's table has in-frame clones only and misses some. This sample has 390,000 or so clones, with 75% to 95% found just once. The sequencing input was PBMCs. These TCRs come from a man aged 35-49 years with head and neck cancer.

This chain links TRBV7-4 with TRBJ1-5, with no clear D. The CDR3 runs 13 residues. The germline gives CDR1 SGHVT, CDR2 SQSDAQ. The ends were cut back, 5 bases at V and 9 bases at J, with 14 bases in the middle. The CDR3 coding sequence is TGTGCCAGCAGCCCCCCGCCCTCGTGGCCCCAGCATTTT. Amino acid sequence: CASSPPPSWPQHF.

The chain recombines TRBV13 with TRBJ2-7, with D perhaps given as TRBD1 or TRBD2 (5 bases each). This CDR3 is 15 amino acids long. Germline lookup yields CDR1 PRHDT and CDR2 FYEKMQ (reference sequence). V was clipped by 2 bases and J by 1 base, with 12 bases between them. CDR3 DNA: TGTGCCAGCAGCTTAAGAGGGGAAGGATCCTACGAGCAGTACTTC. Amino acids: CASSLRGEGSYEQYF.

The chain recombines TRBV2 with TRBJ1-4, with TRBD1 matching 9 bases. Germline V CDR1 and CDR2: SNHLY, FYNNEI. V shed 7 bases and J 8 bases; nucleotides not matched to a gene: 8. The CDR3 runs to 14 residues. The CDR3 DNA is TGTGCCAGCACGGGGACAGGGTTTCAGGAAAAACTGTTTTTT. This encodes CASTGTGFQEKLFF.

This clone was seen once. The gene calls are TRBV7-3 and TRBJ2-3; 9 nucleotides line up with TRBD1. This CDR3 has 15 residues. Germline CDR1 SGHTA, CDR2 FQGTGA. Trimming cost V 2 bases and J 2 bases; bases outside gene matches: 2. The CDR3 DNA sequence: TGTGCCAGCAGCTTAGACAGGGGGACCACAGATACGCAGTATTTT. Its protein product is CASSLDRGTTDTQYF.

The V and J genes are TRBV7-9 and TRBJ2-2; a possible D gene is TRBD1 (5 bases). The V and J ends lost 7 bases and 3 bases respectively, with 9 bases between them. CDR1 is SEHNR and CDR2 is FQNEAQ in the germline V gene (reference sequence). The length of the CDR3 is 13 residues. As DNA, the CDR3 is TGTGCCAGCACCAGGGTGGACACCGGGGAGCTGTTTTTT. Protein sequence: CASTRVDTGELFF.

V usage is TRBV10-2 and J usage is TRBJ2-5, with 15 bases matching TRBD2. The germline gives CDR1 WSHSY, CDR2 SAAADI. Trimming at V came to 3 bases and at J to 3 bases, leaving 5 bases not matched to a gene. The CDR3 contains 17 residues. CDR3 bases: TGCGCCAGCAGTGACCCCGGACTAGCGGGAGGGGAAGAGACCCAGTACTTC. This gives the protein CASSDPGLAGGEETQYF.

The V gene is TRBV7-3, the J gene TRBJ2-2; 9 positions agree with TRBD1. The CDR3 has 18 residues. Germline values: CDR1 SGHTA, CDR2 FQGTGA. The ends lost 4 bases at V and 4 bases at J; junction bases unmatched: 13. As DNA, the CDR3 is TGTGCCAGCAGCTCCCAAACAGGGGGCGGAGGATTCACCGGGGAGCTGTTTTTT. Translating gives CASSSQTGGGGFTGELFF.

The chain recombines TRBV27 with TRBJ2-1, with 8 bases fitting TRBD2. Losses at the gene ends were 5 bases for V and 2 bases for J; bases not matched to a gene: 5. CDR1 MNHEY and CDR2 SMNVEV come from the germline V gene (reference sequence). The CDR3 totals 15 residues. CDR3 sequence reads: CASSPAGAPYNEQFF. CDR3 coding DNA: TGTGCCAGCAGTCCAGCGGGGGCTCCCTACAATGAGCAGTTCTTC.

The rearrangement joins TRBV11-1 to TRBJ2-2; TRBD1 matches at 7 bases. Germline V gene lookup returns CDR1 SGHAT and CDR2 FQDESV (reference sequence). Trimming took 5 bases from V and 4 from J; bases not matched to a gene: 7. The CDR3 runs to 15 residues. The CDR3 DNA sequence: TGTGCCAGCAGCCTCCGACAGGGCGGCACCGGGGAGCTGTTTTTT. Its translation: CASSLRQGGTGELFF.

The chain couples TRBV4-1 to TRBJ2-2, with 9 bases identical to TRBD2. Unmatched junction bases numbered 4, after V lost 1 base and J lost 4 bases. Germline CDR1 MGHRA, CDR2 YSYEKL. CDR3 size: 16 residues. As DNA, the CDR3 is TGCGCCAGCAGCCAAGTTGCGGGGGGGCCCACCGGGGAGCTGTTTTTT. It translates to CASSQVAGGPTGELFF.

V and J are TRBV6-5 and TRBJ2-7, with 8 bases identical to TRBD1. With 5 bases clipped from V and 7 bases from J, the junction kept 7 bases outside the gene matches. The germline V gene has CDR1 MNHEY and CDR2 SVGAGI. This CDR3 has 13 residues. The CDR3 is CASSRDRSSEQYF. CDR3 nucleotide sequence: TGTGCCAGCAGTCGGGACAGGTCTTCGGAGCAGTACTTC.

The CDR3 DNA sequence: TGTGCCAGCAGTTACTCCAAGGGCCCTCTTACCCCCACCGGGGAGCTGTTTTTT. Amino acids: CASSYSKGPLTPTGELFF. The genes are TRBV6-2 or TRBV6-3 and TRBJ2-2, with D hard to call. Germline CDR1 and CDR2: MNHEY and SVGEGT. The CDR3 runs 18 residues. V was pared by 0 bases and J by 4 bases, with 18 bases between.